Each of the 3 T cell receptor beta chains below was sequenced from the same sample in a study of CD8+ T cells in alopecia areata. Sequencing templates came from extracted RNA that was reverse transcribed into cDNA. TCRdb's copy holds only in-frame clones and misses some; the assay was immunoSEQ multiplex PCR. This sample has 89,000 or so clones; 51% occur once, and the top ten carry around 5%. Sequenced input: NKG2D-high CD8+ T cells sorted from blood. These receptors came from a human donor with alopecia areata.

The chain recombines TRBV4-3 with TRBJ2-2, with no clear D. Germline assignment: CDR1 LGHNA and CDR2 YSLEER. The germline V and J ends were trimmed by 0 bases and 0 bases, with 5 bases remaining between them. CDR3 length equals 15 residues. CDR3 in amino acids: CASSQDATNTGELFF. The CDR3 DNA sequence: TGCGCCAGCAGCCAAGATGCTACGAACACCGGGGAGCTGTTTTTT.

This clone was seen only a few times. This chain uses TRBV9 with TRBJ2-5; a possible D gene is TRBD2 (6 bases). The CDR3 runs 14 residues. In germline, CDR1 is SGDLS, CDR2 YYNGEE. With 0 bases removed from V and 4 bases from J, the gap between germline ends came to 10 bases. This CDR3 reads CASSVETSTETQYF. Here the CDR3 DNA reads TGTGCCAGCAGCGTAGAAACTAGCACAGAGACCCAGTACTTC.

The V call is TRBV5-6, the J call TRBJ2-7, with D hard to call. The CDR3 has 13 residues. The V and J ends lost 1 base and 0 bases respectively, with 5 bases between them. Germline CDR1 SGHDT, CDR2 YYEEEE. This CDR3 reads CASSLPSSYEQYF. In nucleotides, the CDR3 is TGTGCCAGCAGCTTGCCCAGCTCCTACGAGCAGTACTTC.